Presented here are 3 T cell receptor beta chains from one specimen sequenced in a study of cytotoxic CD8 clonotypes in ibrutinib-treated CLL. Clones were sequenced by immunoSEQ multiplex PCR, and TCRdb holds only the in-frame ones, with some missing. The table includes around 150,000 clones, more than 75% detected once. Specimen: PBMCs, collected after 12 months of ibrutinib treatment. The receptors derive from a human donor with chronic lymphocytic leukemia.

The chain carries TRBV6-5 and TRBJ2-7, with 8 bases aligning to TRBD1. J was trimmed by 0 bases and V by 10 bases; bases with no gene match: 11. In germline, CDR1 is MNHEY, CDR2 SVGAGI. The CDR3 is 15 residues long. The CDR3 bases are TGTGCCACCCTCGCGACAGGGGAGAGCTCCTACGAGCAGTACTTC. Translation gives CATLATGESSYEQYF.

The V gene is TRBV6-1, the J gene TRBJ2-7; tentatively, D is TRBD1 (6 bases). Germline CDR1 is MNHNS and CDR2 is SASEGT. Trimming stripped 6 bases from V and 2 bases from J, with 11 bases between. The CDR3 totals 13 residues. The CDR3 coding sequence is TGTGCCAGCAGGGACAGCCTCACCTACGAGCAGTACTTC. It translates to CASRDSLTYEQYF.

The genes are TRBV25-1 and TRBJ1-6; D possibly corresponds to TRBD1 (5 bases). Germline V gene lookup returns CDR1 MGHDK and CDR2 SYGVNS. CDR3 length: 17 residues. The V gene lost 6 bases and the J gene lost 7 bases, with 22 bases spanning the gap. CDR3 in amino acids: CASRLASSGTGNSPLHF. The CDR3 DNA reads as TGTGCCAGCAGACTAGCGTCCAGCGGGACGGGCAATTCACCCCTCCACTTT.